Listed below are T cell receptor beta chains from one sample, sequenced in a study of blood T cells in healthy people across ages. TCRdb called the 5' RACE reads again in MiXCR, with one record for every CDR3 protein. The data show around 1.7 million distinct CDR3 sequences, approximately 28% seen once. The specimen was blood. These TCRs come from a woman in her twenties or thirties in good health. The CDR3 runs from the conserved cysteine through the conserved F or W. A D gene is named only where the DNA matches it firmly. Clone size is given for some rows only: seen once, a few or many times, or a class if the clone is expanded.

v_gene	j_gene	d_gene	abundance	CDR3aa	CDR3nt
TRBV7-9	TRBJ2-3	TRBD1	once	CASSRYPGQGVRERTDTQYF	TGTGCCAGCAGCCGGTACCCGGGACAGGGGGTCCGGGAGCGCACAGATACGCAGTATTTT
TRBV6-5	TRBJ1-6	-	few	CASSRTWRDSPLHF	TGTGCCAGCAGTCGCACTTGGAGGGATTCACCCCTCCACTTT
TRBV6-6	TRBJ2-7	TRBD1	few	CASSWRDRERDEQYF	TGTGCCAGCAGTTGGCGGGACAGGGAGAGGGACGAGCAGTACTTC
TRBV14	TRBJ2-7	-	-	CASRRGLAYEQYF	TGTGCCAGCAGGAGGGGTCTCGCCTACGAGCAGTACTTC
TRBV6-2/TRBV6-3	TRBJ2-7	TRBD1	-	CASISGTGDNEQYF	TGTGCCAGCATTTCCGGGACAGGGGACAACGAGCAGTACTTC
TRBV9	TRBJ2-1	TRBD1	-	CASSFNRGNEQFF	TGTGCCAGCAGCTTCAACAGGGGGAATGAGCAGTTCTTC
TRBV18	TRBJ2-1	TRBD1	many	CASSPGTGAYNEQFF	TGTGCCAGTAGTCCCGGGACAGGGGCCTACAATGAGCAGTTCTTC
TRBV11-2	TRBJ1-2	-	few	CASSADDRYGYTF	TGTGCCAGCAGTGCAGATGACAGATATGGCTACACCTTC
TRBV12-3/TRBV12-4	TRBJ1-6	-	-	CASRLGDGDNSPLHF	TGTGCCAGCAGGTTAGGCGACGGAGATAATTCACCCCTCCACTTT
TRBV20-1	TRBJ2-3	TRBD2	few	CSARDPSGGVDTQYF	TGCAGTGCTAGAGATCCCAGCGGGGGTGTAGATACGCAGTATTTT
TRBV5-5	TRBJ2-2	TRBD2	-	CASSRGGLAGVGTGELFF	TGTGCCAGCAGCAGAGGGGGACTAGCGGGAGTAGGAACCGGGGAGCTGTTTTTT
TRBV6-2/TRBV6-3	TRBJ2-3	TRBD2	many	CASRPRTSGSTDTQYF	TGTGCCAGCAGGCCTCGGACTAGCGGCTCCACAGATACGCAGTATTTT
TRBV27	TRBJ1-2	TRBD1	-	CASTPGQGYDGYTF	TGTGCCAGCACCCCGGGACAGGGGTACGATGGCTACACCTTC
TRBV5-1	TRBJ2-1	-	few	CASGFRDPAYNEQFF	TGCGCCAGCGGGTTCCGGGACCCCGCCTACAATGAGCAGTTCTTC
TRBV10-3	TRBJ2-2	-	-	CAISDPGVTGELFF	TGTGCCATCAGTGACCCGGGGGTCACCGGTGAGCTGTTTTTT
TRBV18	TRBJ2-6	-	-	CASSPWGDPSGANVLTF	TGTGCCAGCTCACCATGGGGGGACCCCTCTGGGGCCAACGTCCTGACTTTC
TRBV3-1	TRBJ2-5	TRBD2	many	CASSHKTSRETQYF	TGTGCCAGCAGCCACAAGACTAGCAGGGAGACCCAGTACTTC
TRBV28	TRBJ1-2	TRBD1	few	CASSRGGTGGGYTF	TGTGCCAGCAGTCGTGGGGGGACAGGAGGTGGCTACACCTTC
TRBV27	TRBJ2-1	-	once	CASSLSGQEQFF	TGTGCCAGCAGTTTATCCGGCCAGGAGCAGTTCTTC
TRBV7-2	TRBJ2-7	-	-	CASSFPELGVEYF	TGTGCCAGCAGCTTCCCCGAGTTGGGTGTAGAGTACTTC
TRBV7-3	TRBJ2-1	-	-	CASSFWWNEQFF	TGTGCCAGCAGCTTCTGGTGGAATGAGCAGTTCTTC
TRBV7-2	TRBJ2-6	-	-	CASSLRLGGGGAGANVLTF	TGTGCCAGCAGCTTAAGGCTAGGTGGGGGGGGCGCTGGGGCCAACGTCCTGACTTTC
TRBV12-3/TRBV12-4	TRBJ2-7	-	many	CASSLISGQSYEQYF	TGTGCCAGCAGTTTAATTTCAGGACAGTCCTACGAGCAGTACTTC
TRBV7-9	TRBJ1-1	-	-	CASSPNAGANTEAFF	TGTGCCAGCAGCCCAAACGCAGGTGCGAACACTGAAGCTTTCTTT
TRBV20-1	TRBJ2-5	TRBD2	many	CSAGRGIEIQTQYF	TGCAGTGCTGGGAGGGGCATCGAGATACAGACCCAGTACTTC
TRBV10-3	TRBJ2-7	TRBD2	-	CANSAIAGGFSYNEQYF	TGTGCCAACAGTGCCATCGCGGGGGGCTTTTCCTACAATGAGCAGTACTTC
TRBV20-1	TRBJ1-5	-	-	CSALGQRGQPQHF	TGCAGTGCTCTCGGACAGAGGGGCCAGCCCCAGCATTTT
TRBV4-1	TRBJ1-5	-	-	CASSQDRDTYQPQHF	TGCGCCAGCAGCCAAGATCGGGACACTTATCAGCCCCAGCATTTT
TRBV12-3/TRBV12-4	TRBJ1-1	TRBD1	-	CASSFKAGQGDTEAFF	TGTGCCAGCAGTTTTAAAGCGGGACAGGGCGACACTGAAGCTTTCTTT
TRBV6-6	TRBJ2-3	-	few	CASSALGIRDTQYF	TGTGCCAGCTCTGCGCTGGGTATTCGAGATACGCAGTATTTT
TRBV7-2	TRBJ2-3	-	many	CASSPTAATDTQYF	TGTGCCAGCAGCCCCACAGCGGCCACAGATACGCAGTATTTT
TRBV6-1	TRBJ1-2	-	-	CASSEFTTDGVGYTF	TGTGCCAGCAGTGAATTTACGACAGATGGGGTTGGCTACACCTTC
TRBV3-1	TRBJ2-3	TRBD2	few	CASQREVTDTQYF	TGTGCCAGTCAGCGGGAAGTAACAGATACGCAGTATTTT
TRBV10-1	TRBJ2-7	TRBD1	few	CASSANRGPYEQYF	TGCGCCAGCAGTGCGAACAGGGGCCCCTACGAGCAGTACTTC
TRBV7-2	TRBJ2-4	-	-	CASSFGTVRSLAKNIQYF	TGTGCCAGCAGCTTCGGGACGGTACGATCTCTAGCCAAAAACATTCAGTACTTC